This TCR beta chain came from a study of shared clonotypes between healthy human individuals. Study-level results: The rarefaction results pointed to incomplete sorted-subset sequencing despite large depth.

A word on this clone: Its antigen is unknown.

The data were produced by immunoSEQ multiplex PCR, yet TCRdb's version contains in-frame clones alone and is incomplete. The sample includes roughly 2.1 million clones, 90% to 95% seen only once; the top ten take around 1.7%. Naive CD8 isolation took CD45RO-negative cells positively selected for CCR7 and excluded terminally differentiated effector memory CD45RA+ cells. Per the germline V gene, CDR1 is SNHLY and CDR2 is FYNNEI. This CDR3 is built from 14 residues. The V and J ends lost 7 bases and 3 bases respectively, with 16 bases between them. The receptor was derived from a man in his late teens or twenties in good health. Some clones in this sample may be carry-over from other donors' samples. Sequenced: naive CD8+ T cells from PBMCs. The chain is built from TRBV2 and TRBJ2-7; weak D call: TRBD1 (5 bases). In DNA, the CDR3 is TGTGCCAGCATAATCAGGGATAGGTTCTACGAGCAGTACTTC. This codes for CASIIRDRFYEQYF.